Reported below is one T cell receptor (beta chain). The antigen is not known. The junction departs from germline at one end; a sequencing error may be responsible. The template was RNA from unsorted bulk tissue. The sample is drawn from a study of tumor and adjacent non-tumor tissue in lung cancer. Study at large: Histology: around twelve adenocarcinoma, 2 squamous cell carcinoma, 1 small cell lung cancer. The patients, some ten men and roughly 5 women, were roughly 30 to 85 with stage I to III disease. Study results and limitations: Significantly higher TCR diversity was found in tumor than normal lung. Shorter survival was associated with higher TCR diversity in tumors.

Three rounds of nested PCR, following a modified ARM-PCR protocol, produced the TCRbeta library. TCRdb analysed the multiplex PCR reads with MiXCR anew, one entry per CDR3 protein. Of around 210,000 distinct CDR3 sequences listed, about two thirds are singletons. The receptor's source is a man between 60 and 75 years old with non-small cell lung cancer. The sample comprised lung tumor tissue.

Here the CDR3 DNA reads TGTGTCAGCAGCGATTGGGGAAATGAGCAGTTCTTC. Its protein is CVSSDWGNEQFF. The gene calls are TRBV2 and TRBJ2-1; D is uncertain. CDR1 is SNHLY, CDR2 FYNNEI, per germline. The CDR3 covers 12 residues.